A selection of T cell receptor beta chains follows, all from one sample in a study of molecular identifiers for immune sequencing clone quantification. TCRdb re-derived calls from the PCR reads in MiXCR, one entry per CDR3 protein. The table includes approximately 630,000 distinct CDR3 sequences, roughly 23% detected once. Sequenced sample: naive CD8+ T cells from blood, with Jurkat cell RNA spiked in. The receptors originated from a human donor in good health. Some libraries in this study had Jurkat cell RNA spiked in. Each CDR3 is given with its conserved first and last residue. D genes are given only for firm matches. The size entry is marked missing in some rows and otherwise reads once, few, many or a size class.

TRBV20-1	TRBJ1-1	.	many	CSARTGLDTEAFF	TGCAGTGCTAGAACAGGGTTAGACACTGAAGCTTTCTTT
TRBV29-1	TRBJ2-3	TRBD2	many	CSVENPLAGGWTSTDTQYF	TGCAGCGTTGAAAATCCCCTAGCGGGGGGATGGACTAGCACAGATACGCAGTATTTT
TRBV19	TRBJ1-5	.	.	CASVPFSGYNQPQHF	TGTGCCAGCGTGCCGTTTTCGGGATACAATCAGCCCCAGCATTTT
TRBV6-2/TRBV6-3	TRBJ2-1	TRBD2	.	CASQKREVYNERFF	TGTGCCAGCCAAAAGCGGGAGGTTTACAATGAGCGGTTCTTC
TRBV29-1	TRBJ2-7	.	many	CSVAGPFSYEQYF	TGCAGCGTTGCGGGGCCCTTCTCCTACGAGCAGTACTTC
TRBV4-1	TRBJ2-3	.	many	CASSQGGGAGDTQYF	TGCGCCAGCAGCCAAGGTGGGGGGGCCGGAGATACGCAGTATTTT
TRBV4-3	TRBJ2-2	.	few	CASSADRWNTGELFF	TGCGCCAGCAGCGCTGACAGGTGGAACACCGGGGAGCTGTTTTTT
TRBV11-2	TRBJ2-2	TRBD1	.	CASSPFMGQPNTGELFF	TGTGCCAGCAGCCCATTTATGGGACAGCCGAACACCGGGGAGCTGTTTTTT
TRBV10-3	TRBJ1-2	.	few	CAISESRGNGYTF	TGTGCCATCAGTGAGTCCCGGGGTAATGGCTACACCTTC
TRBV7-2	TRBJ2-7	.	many	CASSLVSSSYEQYF	TGTGCCAGCAGCTTAGTATCTAGCTCCTACGAGCAGTACTTC
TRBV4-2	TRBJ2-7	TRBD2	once	CASSQDSFWTSGYYEQYF	TGTGCCAGCAGCCAAGACTCATTTTGGACTAGCGGGTACTACGAGCAGTACTTC
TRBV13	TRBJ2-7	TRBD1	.	CASSPPRGTGDSYEQYF	TGTGCCAGCAGCCCCCCCAGGGGGACAGGGGACTCCTACGAGCAGTACTTC
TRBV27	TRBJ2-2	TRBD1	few	CASSLLRGPGELFF	TGTGCCAGCAGTTTATTGAGGGGGCCCGGGGAGCTGTTTTTT
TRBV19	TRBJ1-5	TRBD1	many	CASGQGQNQPQHF	TGTGCCAGCGGACAGGGCCAAAATCAGCCCCAGCATTTT
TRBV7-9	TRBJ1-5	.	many	CASSQGFAQPQHF	TGTGCCAGCAGCCAGGGATTCGCGCAGCCCCAGCATTTT
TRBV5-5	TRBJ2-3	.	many	CASSEDSYFTDTQYF	TGTGCCAGCAGCGAGGACAGCTATTTCACAGATACGCAGTATTTT
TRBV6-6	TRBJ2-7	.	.	CASSYTRTNVLTYEQYF	TGTGCCAGCAGTTACACCCGGACGAACGTGTTAACCTACGAGCAGTACTTC
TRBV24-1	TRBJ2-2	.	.	CANPWRPNTGALFF	TGTGCCAACCCGTGGAGGCCCAACACCGGAGCGCTGTTTTTT
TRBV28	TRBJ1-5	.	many	CASSLMGNQPQHF	TGCGCCAGCAGCTTGATGGGGAATCAGCCCCAGCATTTT
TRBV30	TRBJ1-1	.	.	CAWTTGLEFERAFF	TGTGCCTGGACCACCGGGCTTGAGTTTGAGAGAGCTTTCTTT
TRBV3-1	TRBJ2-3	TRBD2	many	CASSRAGGPSDTQYF	TGTGCCAGCAGTCGAGCGGGAGGGCCGTCAGATACGCAGTATTTT
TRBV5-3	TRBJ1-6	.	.	CAGSAQGGQGDFSSYNSPLHF	TGTGCCGGCAGCGCACAAGGGGGTCAGGGCGATTTCAGCTCCTATAATTCACCCCTCCACTTT
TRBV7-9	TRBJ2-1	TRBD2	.	CASSTGTSNEQFF	TGTGCCAGCAGTACCGGGACTAGCAATGAGCAGTTCTTC
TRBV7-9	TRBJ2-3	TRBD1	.	CASSTTRVTGTGGKNTDTQYF	TGTGCCAGCAGCACCACGAGGGTGACAGGGACAGGGGGAAAGAACACAGATACGCAGTATTTT